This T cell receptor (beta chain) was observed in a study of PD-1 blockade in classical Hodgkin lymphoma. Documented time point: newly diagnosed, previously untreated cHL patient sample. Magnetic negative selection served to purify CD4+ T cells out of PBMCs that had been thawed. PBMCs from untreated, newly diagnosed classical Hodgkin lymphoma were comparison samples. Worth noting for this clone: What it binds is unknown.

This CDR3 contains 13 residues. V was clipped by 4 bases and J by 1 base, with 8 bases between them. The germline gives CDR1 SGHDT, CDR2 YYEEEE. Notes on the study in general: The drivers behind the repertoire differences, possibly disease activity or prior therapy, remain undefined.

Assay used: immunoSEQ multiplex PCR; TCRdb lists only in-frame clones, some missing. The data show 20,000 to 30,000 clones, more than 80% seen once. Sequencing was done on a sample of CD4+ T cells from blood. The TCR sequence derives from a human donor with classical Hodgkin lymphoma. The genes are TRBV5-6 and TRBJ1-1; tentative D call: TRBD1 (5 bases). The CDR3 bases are TGTGCCAGCAGCCTTGACAGGAACACTGAAGCTTTCTTT. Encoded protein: CASSLDRNTEAFF. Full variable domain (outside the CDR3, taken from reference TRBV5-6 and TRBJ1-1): DAGVTQSPTHLIKTRGQQVTLRCSPKSGHDTVSWYQQALGQGPQFIFQYYEEEERQRGNFPDRFSGHQFPNYSSELNVNALLLGDSALYLCASSLDRNTEAFFGQGTRLTVV.